The 2 T cell receptor beta chains below come from one sample, sequenced in a study of shared clonotypes between healthy human individuals. The table came from immunoSEQ multiplex PCR; TCRdb's copy has only in-frame clones and leaves some out. The top ten clones hold around 13% of a sample with approximately 460,000 clones, roughly four fifths of them seen once. The sequencing input was PBMCs. These receptors came from a woman in her thirties or forties in good health. Some clones in this sample may be carry-over from other donors' samples.

V is TRBV11-2 and J is TRBJ2-1; D call uncertain. Trimming removed 1 base from V and 6 bases from J, with 1 base in between. This CDR3 spans 11 amino acids. Germline V lookup: CDR1 SGHAT, CDR2 FQNNGV. The chain's CDR3 is CASSLANEQFF. The CDR3 nucleotides are TGTGCCAGCAGCTTAGCCAATGAGCAGTTCTTC.

This chain joins TRBV4-1 and TRBJ2-2; 8 bases are a match to TRBD2. From germline, CDR1 is MGHRA and CDR2 YSYEKL. V was pared by 8 bases and J by 5 bases, with 10 bases of the junction left unmatched. The CDR3 runs 15 residues. CDR3 amino acids: CASGRLATGTGELFF. CDR3 DNA: TGCGCCAGCGGGAGACTAGCGACGGGGACCGGGGAGCTGTTTTTT.